The clone carrying this T cell receptor beta chain ranks as medium-sized (0.01 to 0.1%). The CDR3 sequence is 13 residues long. Deletions cut 3 bases from V and 1 base from J, with 6 bases between. Looked up from germline, CDR1 is SNHLY and CDR2 is FYNNEI. These data come from a study of metastatic and nonmetastatic thyroid tumors. Every patient underwent thyroid surgery untreated. TCRdb reprocessed the PCR reads via MiXCR. Among about 14,000 clones listed, around 22% were seen once. This clonotype was obtained from a female donor with papillary thyroid cancer or a benign thyroid nodule (not recorded which). Some clones in this sample may be carry-over from other donors' samples. This sequence joins TRBV2 and TRBJ1-1; no reliable D call. The specimen was blood. The CDR3 DNA is TGTGCCAGCAGTGATGGAGGGAACACTGAAGCTTTCTTT. Translating gives CASSDGGNTEAFF.